This TCR beta chain was sequenced for a study of OX40 agonist ivuxolimab in advanced cancers. Study at large: Patients received the agonistic anti-OX40 (CD134) antibody ivuxolimab. Antecedent anti-PD-1, anti-PD-L1 or anti-CTLA-4 therapy was permissible, with around 41% having received some. Three patients, one with hepatocellular carcinoma and two with cutaneous melanoma, responded partially.

This table comes from immunoSEQ multiplex PCR, and its TCRdb copy is limited to in-frame clones, with some not included. In the table there are about 64,000 clones, about 86% of which are singletons. CDR1 is MNHNS and CDR2 is SASEGT in the germline V gene. This CDR3 has 15 residues. V lost 2 bases and J lost 6, with 15 bases in between. Regarding this clone: Its antigen is unknown.

Study-wide points: Determination of antigen specificity was not performed for the expanded peripheral T cells.

This TCR derives from an adult with an advanced solid tumor such as melanoma, head and neck, liver or kidney cancer. The sequencing used CD4+ or CD8+ T cells sorted from blood, collected in a trial of the OX40 agonist ivuxolimab. This chain links TRBV6-1 with TRBJ2-3; no clear D. The DNA for the CDR3 is TGTGCCAGCAGTGAAAGGTATGCGGCGCGGGATACGCAGTATTTT. Protein sequence: CASSERYAARDTQYF.